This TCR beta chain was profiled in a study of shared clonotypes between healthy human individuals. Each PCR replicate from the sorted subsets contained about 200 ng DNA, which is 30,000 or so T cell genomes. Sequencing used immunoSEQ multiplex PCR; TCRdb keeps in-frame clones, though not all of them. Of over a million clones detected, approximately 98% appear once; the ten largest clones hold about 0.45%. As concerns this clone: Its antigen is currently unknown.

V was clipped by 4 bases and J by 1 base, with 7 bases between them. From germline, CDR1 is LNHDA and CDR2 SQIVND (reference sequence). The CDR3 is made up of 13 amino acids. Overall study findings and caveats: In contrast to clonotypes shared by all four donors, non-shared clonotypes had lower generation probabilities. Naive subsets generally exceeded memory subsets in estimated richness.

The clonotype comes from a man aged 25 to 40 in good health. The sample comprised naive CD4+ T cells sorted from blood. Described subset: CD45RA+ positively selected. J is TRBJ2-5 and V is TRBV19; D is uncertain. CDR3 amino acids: CASSKRIQETQYF. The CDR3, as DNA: TGTGCCAGTAGTAAGAGGATCCAAGAGACCCAGTACTTC.